This T cell receptor beta chain was found in a study of cytomegalovirus exposure and HLA in healthy donors. Study-wide points: CMV serostatus was the only immune exposure information that was available. Later on, an analysis showed TCR association rates differing by HLA locus, with DRB1 the most and HLA-C the fewest. Whilst most TCR sequences proved rare, a subset of public TCRs occurred across many donors. It was reported that the classifier diagnosed cytomegalovirus status with high specificity and sensitivity in both the original and validation cohorts.

Comment on this clone: The antigen remains unidentified.

Vbeta (60) and Jbeta (13) primers were used in the PCR. Generated by immunoSEQ multiplex PCR, the TCRdb table keeps only in-frame clones and is missing some. This table has about 120,000 clones, 65% appearing once. The source material was PBMCs. This sequence was found in a woman aged 40 to 50 in good health and CMV-seropositive.

CDR3 in amino acids: CASSQHTGTEQFF. The CDR3 DNA follows: TGTGCCAGCAGCCAGCACACCGGGACAGAGCAGTTCTTC. The chain recombines TRBV14 with TRBJ2-1; weak D call: TRBD1 (6 bases). The V gene lost 3 bases and the J gene lost 10 bases, with 13 bases spanning the gap. Per germline, CDR1 SGHDN and CDR2 FVKESK. The CDR3 is 13 amino acids.